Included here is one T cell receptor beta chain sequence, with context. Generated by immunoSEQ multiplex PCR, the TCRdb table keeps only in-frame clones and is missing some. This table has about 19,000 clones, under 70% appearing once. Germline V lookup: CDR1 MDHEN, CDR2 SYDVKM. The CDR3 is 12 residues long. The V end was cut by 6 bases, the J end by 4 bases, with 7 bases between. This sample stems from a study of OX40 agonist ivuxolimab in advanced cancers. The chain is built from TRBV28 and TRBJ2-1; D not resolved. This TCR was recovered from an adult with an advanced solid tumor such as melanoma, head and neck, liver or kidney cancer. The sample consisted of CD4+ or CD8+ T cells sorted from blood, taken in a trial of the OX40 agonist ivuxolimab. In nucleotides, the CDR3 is TGTGCCAGCAGCCCACCTTACAATGAGCAGTTCTTC. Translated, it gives CASSPPYNEQFF.